The 12 T cell receptor beta chains listed next were all sequenced from one sample in a study of T cell responses to AZD1222 COVID-19 vaccine. Here immunoSEQ multiplex PCR was the method, and the copy in TCRdb shows in-frame clones only, minus some. Found here are 100,000 to 150,000 clones, over 75% of them singletons; the top ten hold under 7%. The source was peripheral blood, collected on day 0 of AZD1222 vaccination. The origin of the receptors is an adult in good health.

This sequence joins TRBV19 and TRBJ1-2; the D is unclear. Trimming left V 1 base short and J 4 bases short, with 16 bases between. Germline CDR1 LNHDA, CDR2 SQIVND (reference sequence). The CDR3 spans 16 residues. The CDR3 DNA sequence: TGTGCCAGTAGTATAGCGGTTTCAATCTTGGGCTATGGCTACACCTTC. This sequence encodes CASSIAVSILGYGYTF. Variable domain in full (rest from reference TRBV19 and TRBJ1-2): DGGITQSPKYLFRKEGQNVTLSCEQNLNHDAMYWYRQDPGQGLRLIYYSQIVNDFQKGDIAEGYSVSREKKESFPLTVTSAQKNPTAFYLCASSIAVSILGYGYTFGSGTRLTVV.

As DNA, the CDR3 is TGTGCCAGCAGTTACTCGGGCAGTATAAACACTGAAGCTTTCTTT. Translation gives CASSYSGSINTEAFF. V gene TRBV6-5 combines with J gene TRBJ1-1; D not resolved. The CDR3 is 15 residues long. V was shortened by 0 bases and J by 2 bases, with 10 bases between the two germline ends. Per the germline V gene, CDR1 is MNHEY and CDR2 is SVGAGI.

This sequence joins TRBV30 and TRBJ2-7, with 7 positions matching TRBD1. Germline CDR1 and CDR2: GTSNPN and SVGIG (reference sequence). This CDR3 region has 14 residues. V lost 7 bases, J lost 5 bases, and 14 bases stayed unmatched. DNA for the CDR3: TGTGCCTTAGTACCGGGACAGTATAGCAACGAGCAGTACTTC. This codes for CALVPGQYSNEQYF. Full variable domain (rest looked up from reference TRBV30 and TRBJ2-7): SQTIHQWPATLVQPVGSPLSLECTVEGTSNPNLYWYRQAAGRGLQLLFYSVGIGQISSEVPQNLSASRPQDRQFILSSKKLLLSDSGFYLCALVPGQYSNEQYFGPGTRLTVT.

The CDR3 is CASSFLGQGNEQFF. The CDR3 DNA reads TGCGCCAGCAGCTTTCTAGGGCAGGGCAATGAGCAGTTCTTC. The chain couples TRBV5-1 to TRBJ2-1; possibly TRBD1 for D (5 bases). The CDR3 spans 14 residues. Germline CDR1 is SGHRS and CDR2 is YFSETQ. V was trimmed by 2 bases and J by 6 bases, leaving 12 bases between them.

This rearrangement joins TRBV24-1 to TRBJ2-2; D gene uncertain. V was cut by 4 bases and J by 0 bases, with 11 bases left in between. The CDR3 extends over 16 amino acids. Germline assignment: CDR1 KGHDR and CDR2 SFDVKD. CDR3 region: CATSDSRTANTGELFF. CDR3 coding DNA: TGTGCCACCAGTGACTCTCGGACGGCGAACACCGGGGAGCTGTTTTTT.

V and J are TRBV29-1 and TRBJ2-7; 9 bases align to TRBD2. The J segment lost 5 bases and the V segment lost 1 base, leaving 6 bases of the junction unmatched. The CDR3 is 14 amino acids. CDR1 and CDR2 (germline): SQVTM, ANQGSEA. The CDR3: CSVEGRASGNEQYF. CDR3 nucleotides: TGCAGCGTTGAAGGGAGGGCTAGCGGGAACGAGCAGTACTTC.

The J gene is TRBJ2-5, the V gene TRBV5-1; perhaps D is TRBD1 or TRBD2 (5 bases each). V was pared by 2 bases and J by 1 base, with 9 bases between. The CDR3 is 14 residues long. Germline CDR1 is SGHRS and CDR2 is YFSETQ. CDR3 bases: TGCGCCAGCAGCTTCAGGGACCCCCAAGAGACCCAGTACTTC. Encoded protein: CASSFRDPQETQYF.

V gene TRBV7-9 combines with J gene TRBJ2-7; a weak D match, TRBD1 (6 bases). The CDR3 length is 12 residues. Looked up from germline, CDR1 is SEHNR and CDR2 is FQNEAQ (reference sequence). Trimming took off 4 bases at V and 4 bases at J, with 8 bases between the two ends. The CDR3 here is CASSSQGYEQYF. The DNA of the CDR3 is TGTGCCAGCAGCTCTCAGGGGTACGAGCAGTACTTC.

The gene calls are TRBV5-4 and TRBJ1-5; D remains ambiguous. The CDR3 is 14 residues long. Trimming stripped 4 bases from V and 5 bases from J, with 13 bases between. The germline gives CDR1 SGHNT, CDR2 YYREEE (reference sequence). CDR3 bases: TGTGCCAGCAGCCCCGAGGGTAGGGATCAGCCCCAGCATTTT. Residues: CASSPEGRDQPQHF.

Worth noting for this clone: Additional DNA sequences in this sample encode the identical CDR3. The rearrangement links TRBV30 to TRBJ2-7; D unclear. From germline, CDR1 is GTSNPN and CDR2 SVGIG (reference sequence). The CDR3 consists of 11 residues. Trimming cost V 1 base and J 2 bases, with 3 bases left between them. CDR3: CAWSGAYEQYF. The CDR3 DNA reads TGTGCCTGGAGTGGGGCCTACGAGCAGTACTTC.

The chain combines TRBV5-1 with TRBJ1-2, with 8 bases aligning to TRBD1. CDR3 length: 13 amino acids. V was pared by 0 bases and J by 8 bases, with 3 bases of the junction left unmatched. Germline V gene sequence: CDR1 SGHRS, CDR2 YFSETQ. In DNA form, the CDR3 reads TGCGCCAGCAGCTTGGAAACAGGGGGAGGCTACACCTTC. It translates to CASSLETGGGYTF.

Notes on this clone: Lacking the conserved final phenylalanine or tryptophan, this CDR3 likely reflects a read error. This chain uses TRBV7-2 with TRBJ1-2; 7 nucleotides match TRBD1. The V gene end was trimmed by 2 bases and the J gene end by 6 bases; junction bases not matched to a gene: 12. The germline V gene encodes CDR1 SGHTA and CDR2 FQGNSA. The CDR3 is 16 residues long. The CDR3 DNA reads TGTGCCAGCAGCTTATTTCGCGGAGAGGGGGCCAATGGCTACACCCTC. Translation gives CASSLFRGEGANGYTL.